The T cell receptor (beta chain) described here comes from a study of blood T cell repertoires in COVID-19 (TCRdb year 2020). For the wider study: The collaborator samples originated in the United States, Italy and Spain and spanned the acute and convalescent phases of COVID-19. The material from the prospective study consisted of cDNA or gDNA derived from T cells, B-cell-depleted T cells, or PBMCs. Deeply sampled blood TCRbeta repertoires from subjects exposed to, actively infected with, or recovered from COVID-19 were included in the dataset. The repertoires were made available in a free public database intended to serve as a resource for research on the immune response to SARS-CoV-2. Samples came from the ongoing ImmuneRACE study (first 160 participants) plus 1,254 subjects from 6 global collaborators. The sample metadata nearly always contained a de-identified subject ID, COVID-19 status, age in years and sex. Where HLA class I and class II types were available, the types were taken from metadata supplied by the sample provider, not from assay-based typing.

Findings and caveats that apply to the study as a whole: Clinical and demographic metadata were provided uncurated, with the amount varying by source and participant.

Concerning this clone: Its specific antigen is unknown. No per-base quality is available; no much larger clone lies one base away.

Whole blood was collected in K2EDTA tubes by collaborating institutions according to the institutions' own protocols. For TCRbeta analysis, collaborators shipped samples as frozen whole blood, isolated PBMCs, or DNA extracted from either of those sample types. Counted from cysteine to phenylalanine, this CDR3 has 14 amino acids. The entry retains the CDR3 DNA only, 42 bases that are in frame from base 1. Trimmed from V: 6 bases; trimmed from J: 2 bases; junction bases lacking a gene match: 5. The germline V gene specifies SGHTA as CDR1 and FQGNSA as CDR2. TCRbeta CDR3 regions were amplified from genomic DNA by means of the immunoSEQ Assay, a bias-controlled multiplex PCR. The authors' analysis ran thus. Within the assay, amplification of reference gene primers was used to estimate how many nucleated cells each sample contained. To quantify the absolute abundance of each unique TCRbeta CDR3 rearrangement, sequence reads were collapsed and filtered. For each sample, productive Simpson clonality was calculated as the square root of Simpson's diversity index over productive rearrangements. TCRdb limited this immuneACCESS table to in-frame rearrangements with V and J called. A share of clones is missing; checked studies link under half to unresolved V genes, and the rest is unexplained. V and J calls plus clone size are reproduced from that table; the DNA served to infer D and trimming. For this sample there are some 78,000 clones; 89% appear just once. 9.5% to 15% of the sample is held by the ten biggest clonotypes.

The chain uses TRBV7-2 and TRBJ2-7; the junction holds 9 bases that match TRBD1. This TCR came from a man between 65 and 85 years old with active or convalescent COVID-19. Sequenced material: peripheral blood. The CDR3 sequence is CASRNDRGAYEQYF. The nucleotides are TGTGCCAGCAGAAATGACAGGGGGGCCTACGAGCAGTACTTC.